The 26 T cell receptor beta chains listed next were all sequenced from one sample in a study of beta chain features in type 1 diabetes. Expressed TCRB transcripts were sequenced because the isolated RNA had all been reverse transcribed beforehand. Assay used: immunoSEQ multiplex PCR; TCRdb lists only in-frame clones, some missing. The table lists about 410,000 clones, approximately 14% of them singletons. Sequencing was performed on naive CD4+ T cells from blood. The receptors originated from a man aged 30 to 39 in good health.

This clone has more than one count but fewer than ten. The CDR3 reads CAWSVTPAVNYGYTF. CDR3 DNA sequence: TGTGCCTGGAGTGTAACCCCGGCAGTGAACTATGGCTACACCTTC. This rearrangement joins TRBV30 to TRBJ1-2; D unresolved. V was clipped by 0 bases and J by 2 bases, with 13 bases between them. The length of the CDR3 is 15 residues. CDR1 GTSNPN and CDR2 SVGIG come from the germline V gene (reference sequence).

Only a few counts were recorded for this clone. The rearrangement links TRBV5-6 to TRBJ1-6; possibly TRBD1 for D (6 bases). The CDR3 is made up of 14 amino acids. Per the germline V gene, CDR1 is SGHDT and CDR2 is YYEEEE. V lost 3 bases and J 8 bases, leaving 12 bases between the germline ends. Here the CDR3 reads CASSWGQVDSPLHF. The CDR3 DNA reads TGTGCCAGCAGCTGGGGGCAGGTCGATTCACCCCTCCACTTT. The full variable domain, rest sourced from reference TRBV5-6 and TRBJ1-6, is DAGVTQSPTHLIKTRGQQVTLRCSPKSGHDTVSWYQQALGQGPQFIFQYYEEEERQRGNFPDRFSGHQFPNYSSELNVNALLLGDSALYLCASSWGQVDSPLHFGNGTRLTVT.

In this sample, this clone turned up a few times. The chain recombines TRBV25-1 with TRBJ1-2; D unclear. V was cut by 4 bases and J by 4 bases, with 10 bases left in between. The CDR3 totals 13 residues. The V gene's germline CDR1 is MGHDK and CDR2 SYGVNS. The DNA for the CDR3 is TGTGCCAGCAGTGGACTGGGATTCTATGGCTACACCTTC. As protein: CASSGLGFYGYTF.

Notes on this clone: The junction departs from the called germline gene at one end, perhaps through a read error. The gene calls are TRBV7-2 and TRBJ1-2; D remains unclear. The CDR3 covers 13 residues. CDR1 and CDR2 (germline): SGHTA, FQGNSA. This CDR3 is CASSQHSNYGYTF. In DNA form, the CDR3 reads TGCGCCAGCAGCCAGCATTCTAACTATGGCTACACCTTC.

The chain carries TRBV5-4 and TRBJ2-5; 9 bases map to TRBD2. This CDR3 comprises 14 residues. The germline V gene encodes CDR1 SGHNT and CDR2 YYREEE (reference sequence). J was trimmed by 7 bases and V by 3 bases; bases with no gene match: 7. The CDR3 coding sequence is TGTGCCAGCAGCTGGTTAGCGGGAGCTGGGACCCAGTACTTC. Its protein product is CASSWLAGAGTQYF.

This clone came up a few times. The rearrangement uses TRBV2 and TRBJ2-1; 8 nucleotides align to TRBD2. This CDR3 comprises 16 residues. The V segment lost 5 bases and the J segment 2 bases; nucleotides outside the gene matches: 8. Per germline, CDR1 SNHLY and CDR2 FYNNEI. The CDR3 coding sequence is TGTGCCAGCAGTAAAGAAGCGGGGGCCGCCTACAATGAGCAGTTCTTC. As protein: CASSKEAGAAYNEQFF.

With regard to this clone: At the DNA level, this CDR3 is encoded by other sequences in the same sample as well. V is TRBV6-6 and J is TRBJ2-7; 7 nucleotides align to TRBD1. CDR3 length: 12 amino acids. CDR1 is MNHNY and CDR2 is SVGAGI in the germline V gene (reference sequence). V lost 6 bases and J lost 4; bases outside the gene matches: 3. This CDR3 reads CASSSQGYEQYV. CDR3 coding DNA: TGTGCCAGCAGCTCACAGGGGTACGAGCAGTACGTC.

This clone has only a few counts. Sequence at one end of the junction differs from germline and may be a read error. The gene calls are TRBV23-1 and TRBJ1-2; TRBD1 is a possible D gene (5 bases). TRBV23-1 is classed as an ORF, of uncertain function. This CDR3 is 14 amino acids long. The CDR3 nucleotides read TGCGCCAGCAGCCAATCGAGGGAGGGGTATGGCTACACCTTC. It specifies CASSQSREGYGYTF.

J is TRBJ2-1 and V is TRBV15; no reliable D call. V was trimmed by 1 base and J by 1 base, leaving 11 bases between them. This CDR3 is built from 16 residues. The germline V gene encodes CDR1 LNHNV and CDR2 YYDKDF (reference sequence). Here the CDR3 DNA reads TGTGCCACCAGCAGAGGTAGGGCCAGGTCCTACAATGAGCAGTTCTTC. This codes for CATSRGRARSYNEQFF. The whole variable domain, remainder taken from reference TRBV15 and TRBJ2-1, is DAMVIQNPRYQVTQFGKPVTLSCSQTLNHNVMYWYQQKSSQAPKLLFHYYDKDFNNEADTPDNFQSRRPNTSFCFLDIRSPGLGDTAMYLCATSRGRARSYNEQFFGPGTRLTVL.

This chain uses TRBV15 with TRBJ2-7, with D unresolved. The CDR3 contains 13 residues. Trimming took off 2 bases at V and 2 bases at J, with 7 bases between the two ends. CDR1 is LNHNV, CDR2 YYDKDF, per germline (reference sequence). In nucleotides, the CDR3 is TGTGCCACCAGCAGACTTGTTGCCTACGAGCAGTACTTC. Translation gives CATSRLVAYEQYF.

This rearrangement joins TRBV9 to TRBJ1-1; no definite D call. Germline-derived CDR1 and CDR2 are SGDLS and YYNGEE. The CDR3 sequence is 15 residues long. Deletions cut 3 bases from V and 1 base from J, with 13 bases between. CDR3 in amino acids: CASSEQTTENTEAFF. Written as DNA, the CDR3 is TGTGCCAGCAGCGAGCAGACTACAGAGAACACTGAAGCTTTCTTT.

V and J are TRBV15 and TRBJ2-7; 9 positions agree with TRBD1. The germline gives CDR1 LNHNV, CDR2 YYDKDF (reference sequence). This CDR3 contains 14 residues. Trimming at V came to 1 base and at J to 6 bases, leaving 4 bases not matched to a gene. CDR3 protein: CATSRGTGVGEQYF. CDR3 sequence (DNA): TGTGCCACCAGCAGAGGGACAGGGGTTGGCGAGCAGTACTTC.

The chain couples TRBV5-1 to TRBJ2-1; possibly TRBD2 for D (5 bases). This CDR3 spans 14 amino acids. V was clipped by 7 bases and J by 2 bases, with 13 bases between them. Germline V gene lookup returns CDR1 SGHRS and CDR2 YFSETQ. The CDR3 DNA reads TGCGCCAGCCGTGTGAGTAGCGCCTACAATGAGCAGTTCTTC. Amino acid sequence: CASRVSSAYNEQFF.

The chain carries TRBV13 and TRBJ2-6; D not resolved. Trimming cost V 4 bases and J 3 bases, with 7 bases left between them. The CDR3 length is 14 residues. Germline V gene lookup returns CDR1 PRHDT and CDR2 FYEKMQ (reference sequence). CDR3 sequence (DNA): TGTGCCAGCAGCTCGAGTCTTGGGGCCAACGTCCTGACTTTC. Protein sequence: CASSSSLGANVLTF.

This clone was seen a few times. V usage is TRBV7-2 and J usage is TRBJ2-2; TRBD2 aligns across 7 bases. Trimming took 3 bases from V and 6 from J; bases not matched to a gene: 1. Germline CDR1 SGHTA, CDR2 FQGNSA. The CDR3 is 13 residues long. The CDR3, as DNA: TGTGCCAGCAGCTTCGGGAGGCCCGGGGAGCTGTTTTTT. As protein: CASSFGRPGELFF. The full variable domain, completed using reference TRBV7-2 and TRBJ2-2, is GAGVSQSPSNKVTEKGKDVELRCDPISGHTALYWYRQSLGQGLEFLIYFQGNSAPDKSGLPSDRFSAERTGGSVSTLTIQRTQQEDSAVYLCASSFGRPGELFFGEGSRLTVL.

The V and J genes are TRBV7-9 and TRBJ1-2; TRBD1 aligns across 8 bases. Losses at the gene ends were 8 bases for V and 7 bases for J; bases not matched to a gene: 12. Germline CDR1 reads SEHNR; CDR2 reads FQNEAQ (reference sequence). This CDR3 region has 14 residues. The CDR3 spells CASSAQGAIAGYTF. The CDR3 region has the DNA TGTGCCAGCTCTGCCCAGGGGGCTATCGCTGGCTACACCTTC.

The chain joins TRBV25-1 to TRBJ2-5; TRBD1 or TRBD2 may be the D gene (6 bases each). The CDR3 runs 14 residues. Germline CDR1 and CDR2: MGHDK and SYGVNS. V lost 6 bases to trimming and J lost 5 bases, with 16 bases between them. The CDR3 is CASRFSGAGETQYF. The CDR3, as DNA: TGTGCCAGCAGGTTTTCAGGGGCGGGGGAGACCCAGTACTTC.

This clone was seen a handful of times. The rearrangement joins TRBV10-3 to TRBJ2-5; 9 bases are a match to TRBD2. V dropped 10 bases and J dropped 4; count of bases not matched to a gene: 7. Germline V gene data show CDR1 as ENHRY and CDR2 as SYGVKD. The length of the CDR3 is 13 residues. The CDR3 loop is CATNSGGVETQYF. The CDR3 DNA follows: TGTGCCACCAATAGCGGGGGTGTAGAGACCCAGTACTTC.

This clone was counted once. This chain links TRBV7-2 with TRBJ1-2, with D possibly matching TRBD1 (6 bases). Germline V gene lookup returns CDR1 SGHTA and CDR2 FQGNSA. V was cut by 5 bases and J by 6 bases, with 16 bases left in between. The CDR3 runs 14 residues. The CDR3 nucleotides read TGTGCCAGCAGCCAGTTGGGGGGCGCGGATGGCTACACCTTC. Protein: CASSQLGGADGYTF.

The gene calls are TRBV11-3 and TRBJ2-1, with TRBD2 identical over 7 bases. Germline CDR1 is SGHNT and CDR2 is YENEEA. The trim removed 8 bases at V and 9 bases at J, leaving 16 bases unmatched. This CDR3 spans 15 amino acids. In DNA form, the CDR3 reads TGTGCCAGCGGAGTACGGGAGGCTCTATGGGGTGAGCAGTTCTTC. Translation gives CASGVREALWGEQFF. The full variable domain, completed using reference TRBV11-3 and TRBJ2-1, is EAGVVQSPRYKIIEKKQPVAFWCNPISGHNTLYWYLQNLGQGPELLIRYENEEAVDDSQLPKDRFSAERLKGVDSTLKIQPAELGDSAVYLCASGVREALWGEQFFGPGTRLTVL.

Details on this clone: The sample contains more than one DNA sequence encoding this CDR3. The V gene is TRBV28, the J gene TRBJ2-3; no definite D call. This CDR3 contains 12 residues. Germline V gene lookup returns CDR1 MDHEN and CDR2 SYDVKM. Trimming removed 2 bases at V and 4 bases at J, with 4 bases between. CDR3 DNA: TGTGCCAGCAGTTTAGGTGCAGATACGCAGTATTTT. Translated: CASSLGADTQYF.

This clone was seen a few times. J is TRBJ2-3 and V is TRBV30; 11 nucleotides agree with TRBD2. V was clipped by 4 bases and J by 0 bases; unmatched bases: 3. This CDR3 region has 15 residues. The germline V gene has CDR1 GTSNPN and CDR2 SVGIG (reference sequence). The CDR3 reads CAWIGLAGSTDTQYF. Here the CDR3 DNA reads TGTGCCTGGATCGGACTAGCGGGTAGCACAGATACGCAGTATTTT.

This clone came up a few times. CDR3 protein: CASSRLTGYFLYEQYF. The CDR3 coding sequence is TGTGCCAGCAGCAGACTCACAGGATACTTTTTGTACGAGCAGTACTTC. J is TRBJ2-5 and V is TRBV5-6; D may be TRBD1 (5 bases). With the DNA end fitting TRBJ2-7 better, the J assignment may be wrong. Germline V gene lookup returns CDR1 SGHDT and CDR2 YYEEEE. This CDR3 has 16 residues.

Ten or more counts support this clone. This chain uses TRBV29-1 with TRBJ1-1; D is possibly TRBD1 (6 bases). The CDR3 has 13 residues. The V and J ends lost 7 bases and 3 bases respectively, with 15 bases between them. Germline lookup yields CDR1 SQVTM and CDR2 ANQGSEA. The CDR3 protein is CSATLRGDTEAFF. CDR3 nucleotide sequence: TGCAGCGCAACACTGAGGGGGGACACTGAAGCTTTCTTT.

V and J are TRBV6-1 and TRBJ2-7, with D tentatively TRBD2 (5 bases). This CDR3 region has 12 residues. V dropped 8 bases and J dropped 3 bases, with 11 bases sitting between them. Germline CDR1 and CDR2: MNHNS and SASEGT. The CDR3 loop is CASRTGNYEQYV. CDR3 DNA: TGTGCCAGCCGGACTGGGAACTACGAGCAGTACGTC.

The V call is TRBV7-8, the J call TRBJ1-1; D not certain. This CDR3 has 15 amino acids. Trimming removed 6 bases from V and 0 bases from J, with 14 bases in between. Germline CDR1 and CDR2: SGHVS and FQNEAQ. CDR3 in amino acids: CASSFVIRVNTEAFF. The CDR3 bases are TGTGCCAGCAGTTTTGTCATAAGGGTGAACACTGAAGCTTTCTTT. The full variable domain, with the rest looked up from reference TRBV7-8 and TRBJ1-1, is GAGVSQSPRYKVAKRGQDVALRCDPISGHVSLFWYQQALGQGPEFLTYFQNEAQLDKSGLPSDRFFAERPEGSVSTLKIQRTQQEDSAVYLCASSFVIRVNTEAFFGQGTRLTVV.